Below are 17 T cell receptor beta chains sequenced from a single sample in a study of OX40 agonist ivuxolimab in advanced cancers. Profiled with immunoSEQ multiplex PCR; TCRdb holds only in-frame clones, not every one. The table shows 60,000 to 85,000 clones, with nearly 85% occurring only once. The sequencing here drew on CD4+ or CD8+ T cells sorted from blood, taken in a trial of the OX40 agonist ivuxolimab. Receptor source: an adult with an advanced solid tumor such as melanoma, head and neck, liver or kidney cancer.

The chain links TRBV10-3 to TRBJ2-7; a weak D match, TRBD2 (7 bases). V gave up 0 bases and J gave up 3 bases, with 18 bases separating them. This CDR3 has 17 amino acids. Germline V gene data show CDR1 as ENHRY and CDR2 as SYGVKD. CDR3 bases: TGTGCCATCAGTGAGTCGAATGGAAACAGGGAGGGCTACGAGCAGTACTTC. It encodes CAISESNGNREGYEQYF.

The rearrangement joins TRBV10-3 to TRBJ1-2; 10 bases fit TRBD1. V trimming: 4 bases; J trimming: 1 base; junction bases outside the gene matches: 3. The CDR3 contains 15 residues. Germline V CDR1 and CDR2: ENHRY, SYGVKD. Here the CDR3 reads CAISVRDRGNYGYTF. The CDR3 DNA sequence: TGTGCCATCAGTGTACGGGACAGGGGTAACTATGGCTACACCTTC.

This clone came up a few times. This chain connects TRBV5-1 to TRBJ1-2, with no clear D. Germline values: CDR1 SGHRS, CDR2 YFSETQ. Deletions cut 1 base from V and 3 bases from J, with 7 bases between. The CDR3 spans 13 residues. The CDR3 spells CASSLQVDYGYTF. DNA for the CDR3: TGCGCCAGCAGCTTGCAGGTCGACTATGGCTACACCTTC.

The chain uses TRBV30 and TRBJ1-2; D call uncertain. This CDR3 has 14 amino acids. Germline V gene data show CDR1 as GTSNPN and CDR2 as SVGIG (reference sequence). The ends were cut back, 4 bases at V and 6 bases at J, with 18 bases in the middle. CDR3 bases: TGTGCCTGGACCCGGGCGGCAAGGGAGGATGGCTACACCTTC. This sequence encodes CAWTRAAREDGYTF.

The CDR3: CASSALAGATGELFF. As DNA, the CDR3 is TGCGCCAGCAGCGCCCTAGCGGGAGCCACCGGGGAGCTGTTTTTT. V gene TRBV5-1 combines with J gene TRBJ2-2; 10 nucleotides agree with TRBD2. The CDR3 has 15 amino acids. The trim removed 4 bases at V and 4 bases at J, leaving 4 bases unmatched. Germline loops: CDR1 SGHRS, CDR2 YFSETQ.

The chain carries TRBV27 and TRBJ1-6; tentatively, D is TRBD1 (6 bases). This CDR3 is built from 18 residues. V was shortened by 5 bases and J by 6 bases, with 23 bases between the two germline ends. CDR1 is MNHEY, CDR2 SMNVEV, per germline (reference sequence). The chain's CDR3 is CASSAMGGRLSVNSPLHF. As DNA, the CDR3 is TGTGCCAGCAGTGCGATGGGGGGGCGTCTTTCCGTTAATTCACCCCTCCACTTT.

The chain's CDR3 is CAISERAGESVNTEAFF. CDR3 DNA: TGTGCCATCAGTGAGAGGGCAGGGGAGTCGGTGAACACTGAAGCTTTCTTT. This chain joins TRBV10-3 and TRBJ1-1; tentative D call: TRBD1 (6 bases). The CDR3 totals 17 residues. With 2 bases removed from V and 0 bases from J, the gap between germline ends came to 16 bases. Germline V CDR1 and CDR2: ENHRY, SYGVKD.

This chain connects TRBV19 to TRBJ1-1; tentative D call: TRBD1 (5 bases). The germline V gene encodes CDR1 LNHDA and CDR2 SQIVND (reference sequence). V lost 2 bases and J 5 bases, leaving 15 bases between the germline ends. The CDR3 extends over 15 amino acids. DNA for the CDR3: TGTGCCAGTAGTATAATGGGTCAGGGCGGGACTGAAGCTTTCTTT. Amino acids: CASSIMGQGGTEAFF.

The chain links TRBV7-6 to TRBJ1-5; D is uncertain. The CDR3 sequence is 16 residues long. Trimming cost V 0 bases and J 0 bases, with 9 bases left between them. Germline V gene sequence: CDR1 SGHVS, CDR2 FNYEAQ. The CDR3 DNA reads TGTGCCAGCAGCTTAGCGCCGCCTGTTAGCAATCAGCCCCAGCATTTT. Translated: CASSLAPPVSNQPQHF. The whole variable domain, filled in from reference TRBV7-6 and TRBJ1-5, reads GAGVSQSPRYKVTKRGQDVALRCDPISGHVSLYWYRQALGQGPEFLTYFNYEAQQDKSGLPNDRFSAERPEGSISTLTIQRTEQRDSAMYRCASSLAPPVSNQPQHFGDGTRLSIL.

This chain joins TRBV6-5 and TRBJ2-5; possible D gene TRBD2, 6 bases. V dropped 0 bases and J dropped 4 bases, with 9 bases sitting between them. CDR1 is MNHEY, CDR2 SVGAGI, per germline. The CDR3 spans 14 residues. The CDR3 DNA is TGTGCCAGCAGTTACTCGGGAGGTAGAGAGACCCAGTACTTC. Protein product: CASSYSGGRETQYF.

This rearrangement joins TRBV19 to TRBJ2-5; possibly TRBD1 or TRBD2 for D (5 bases each). The J call is uncertain, as TRBJ2-7 better fits the DNA end. CDR1 is LNHDA, CDR2 SQIVND, per germline (reference sequence). CDR3 length: 16 residues. The CDR3 sequence is CASSIGLGESSYEQYF. Written as DNA, the CDR3 is TGTGCCAGTAGTATAGGTCTGGGGGAAAGCTCCTACGAGCAGTACTTC.

The chain links TRBV7-8 to TRBJ2-1; 7 bases align to TRBD2. The CDR3 runs to 15 residues. Germline CDR1 reads SGHVS; CDR2 reads FQNEAQ. The V and J ends lost 1 base and 4 bases, in that order; junction bases with no gene match: 4. Written as DNA, the CDR3 is TGTGCCAGCAGCTTAGATGGCGGGGGTTACAATGAGCAGTTCTTC. Amino acid sequence: CASSLDGGGYNEQFF.

The chain links TRBV7-3 to TRBJ2-2, with 14 bases aligning to TRBD2. Trimming took 1 base from V and 4 from J; bases not matched to a gene: 23. Germline-derived CDR1 and CDR2 are SGHTA and FQGTGA. The CDR3 spans 24 residues. The CDR3 loop reads CASSLRATSETSGRARVGTGELFF. For the CDR3, the DNA is TGTGCCAGCAGCTTAAGGGCCACCTCCGAGACTAGCGGGAGGGCCAGGGTCGGCACCGGGGAGCTGTTTTTT.

The chain has TRBV5-1 and TRBJ2-7, with unresolved D. CDR3 length: 14 residues. The V end was cut by 0 bases, the J end by 1 base, with 8 bases between. The germline CDR1 and CDR2 sequences are SGHRS and YFSETQ. CDR3 in amino acids: CASSLVVGSYEQYF. The DNA for the CDR3 is TGCGCCAGCAGCTTGGTAGTCGGATCCTACGAGCAGTACTTC.

This chain links TRBV4-1 with TRBJ2-2; D unresolved. Germline assignment: CDR1 MGHRA and CDR2 YSYEKL. With 4 bases removed from V and 4 bases from J, the gap between germline ends came to 4 bases. The CDR3 has 12 residues. The CDR3 sequence: CASSLFTGELFF. As DNA, the CDR3 is TGCGCCAGCAGCCTATTCACCGGGGAGCTGTTTTTT.

The chain is built from TRBV7-9 and TRBJ1-1; a weak D match, TRBD1 (5 bases). CDR3 length: 14 residues. Germline lookup yields CDR1 SEHNR and CDR2 FQNEAQ (reference sequence). V lost 5 bases to trimming and J lost 7 bases, with 17 bases between them. The CDR3 region has the DNA TGTGCCAGCAGCCCCATGTGGGGGGTCCGTGAAGCTTTCTTT. This sequence encodes CASSPMWGVREAFF.

The gene calls are TRBV4-1 and TRBJ2-3; no firm D call. From germline, CDR1 is MGHRA and CDR2 YSYEKL. This CDR3 is 11 amino acids long. The V gene lost 8 bases and the J gene lost 2 bases, with 5 bases spanning the gap. Here the CDR3 DNA reads TGCGCCAGCGGGGTCACAGATACGCAGTATTTT. Protein product: CASGVTDTQYF.